This T cell receptor (beta chain) was observed in a study of shared clonotypes between healthy human individuals. Study outcomes and limitations: Non-shared clonotypes displayed generation probabilities falling below those of clonotypes present in all four donors.

Only in-frame clones appear in the TCRdb table, and some are missing; sequencing was by immunoSEQ multiplex PCR. The sample has roughly 2.5 million clones; around 94% are singletons. Worth noting for this clone: What it recognizes is unknown.

What was sequenced was naive CD4+ T cells sorted from blood. Subset defined: CD45RA+ positively selected. This TCR was sampled from a man between 18 and 35 years old in good health.

The CDR3 reads CASSAIGNTEAFF. In nucleotides, the CDR3 is TGTGCCAGCAGCGCAATAGGGAACACTGAAGCTTTCTTT. The gene calls are TRBV7-9 and TRBJ1-1; D call uncertain. V lost 5 bases and J 1 base, leaving 8 bases between the germline ends. This CDR3 is 13 amino acids long. Germline V lookup: CDR1 SEHNR, CDR2 FQNEAQ (reference sequence).